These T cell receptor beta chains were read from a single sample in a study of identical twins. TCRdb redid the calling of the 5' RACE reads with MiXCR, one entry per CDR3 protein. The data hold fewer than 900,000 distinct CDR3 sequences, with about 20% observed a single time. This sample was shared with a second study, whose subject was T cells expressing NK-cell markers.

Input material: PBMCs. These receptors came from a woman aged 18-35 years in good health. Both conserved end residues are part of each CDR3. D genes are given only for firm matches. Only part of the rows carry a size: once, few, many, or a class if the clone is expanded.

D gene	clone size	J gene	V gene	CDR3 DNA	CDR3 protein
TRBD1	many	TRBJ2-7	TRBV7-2	TGTGCCAGCAGCTTAAATGGACAGGGGTACTACGAGCAGTACTTC	CASSLNGQGYYEQYF
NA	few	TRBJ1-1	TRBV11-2	TGTGCCAGCAGCCGAAACAGGGCTGAAGCTTTCTTT	CASSRNRAEAFF
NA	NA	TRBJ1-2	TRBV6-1	TGTGCCAGCAGAAAGACAGGATCCAACTATGGCTACACCTTC	CASRKTGSNYGYTF
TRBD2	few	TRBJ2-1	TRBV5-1	TGCGCCAGCAGCGTGGGACTAGCAGCTGACAATGAGCAGTTCTTC	CASSVGLAADNEQFF
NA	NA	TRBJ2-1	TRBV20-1	TGCAGTGCCGGAGCTATAGCTAGGCGGGGACCCTACAATGAGCAGTTCTTC	CSAGAIARRGPYNEQFF
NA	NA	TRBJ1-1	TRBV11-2	TGTGCCAGCAGCTTAGCCGGGCAGTGGGACACTGAAGCTTTCTTT	CASSLAGQWDTEAFF
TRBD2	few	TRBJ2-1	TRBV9	TGTGCCAGCAGCGTAGACCCACTAGCGGGGTACAATGAGCAGTTCTTC	CASSVDPLAGYNEQFF
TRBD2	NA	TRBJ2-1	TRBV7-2	TGTGCCAGCAGCTCCCCAGAATCCGCGGGAGGATATGAGCAGTTCTTC	CASSSPESAGGYEQFF
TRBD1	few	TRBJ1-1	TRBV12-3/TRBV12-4	TGTGCCAGCATTACGACAGGGGGCACTGAAGCTTTCTTT	CASITTGGTEAFF
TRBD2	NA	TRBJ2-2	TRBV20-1	TGCAGTGCTAGCCGGAGCGGGACTAGCTTACCCGGGGAGCTGTTTTTT	CSASRSGTSLPGELFF
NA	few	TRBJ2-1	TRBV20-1	TGCAGTGCTAGAGATGGGAGGGGGGCTTACAATGAGCAGTTCTTC	CSARDGRGAYNEQFF
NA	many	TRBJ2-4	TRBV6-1	TGTGCCAGCAGTCTTCTTGGGGGGATAGCCAAAAACATTCAGTACTTC	CASSLLGGIAKNIQYF
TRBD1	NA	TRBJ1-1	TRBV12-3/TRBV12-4	TGTGCCAGCAGACCCCACAGGGGAGGGACTGAAGCTTTCTTT	CASRPHRGGTEAFF
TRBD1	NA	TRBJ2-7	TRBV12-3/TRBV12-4	TGTGCCAGCAGACCCGGGACAGGGGACGAGCAGTACTTC	CASRPGTGDEQYF
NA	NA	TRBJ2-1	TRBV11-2	TGTGCCAGCAGCTTGGGGGGGACAGTTCAGTTCTTC	CASSLGGTVQFF
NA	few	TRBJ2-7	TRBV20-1	TGCAGTGCTAGAGATAGGGGCACAACCGGGGGGCAGTACTTC	CSARDRGTTGGQYF
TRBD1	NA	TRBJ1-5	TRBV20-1	TGCAGTGCTAGAAAACAGGGGGATCAGCCCCAGCATTTT	CSARKQGDQPQHF
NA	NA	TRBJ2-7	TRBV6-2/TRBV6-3	TGTGCCAGCAGTTTCCGGGCCGTCTACGAGCAGTACTTC	CASSFRAVYEQYF
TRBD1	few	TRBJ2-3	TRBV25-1	TGTGCCAGCAGTGATCCCTGGGGACAGCGTACGCAGTATTTT	CASSDPWGQRTQYF
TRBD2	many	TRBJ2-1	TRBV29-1	TGCAGCGTTGACGATTGGCGGGGGGGCTCCTACAATGAGCAGTTCTTC	CSVDDWRGGSYNEQFF
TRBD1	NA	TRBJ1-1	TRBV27	TGTGCCAGCAGTTTTACGGACAGGGGTATGGGTGAAGCTTTCTTT	CASSFTDRGMGEAFF
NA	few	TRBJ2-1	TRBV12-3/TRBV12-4	TGTGCCAGCAGTTCTCAGTGGGGAAGGAATGAGCAGTTCTTC	CASSSQWGRNEQFF
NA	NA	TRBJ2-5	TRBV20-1	TGCAGTGCTTTCACTTCTAGGGGAGAGACCCAGTACTTC	CSAFTSRGETQYF
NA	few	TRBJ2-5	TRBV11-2	TGTGCCAGCAGCTTAGTTCCTGAGACCCAGTACTTC	CASSLVPETQYF
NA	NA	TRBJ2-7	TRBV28	TGTGCCAGCACCGACGGGGGAAATTACGAGCAGTACTTC	CASTDGGNYEQYF
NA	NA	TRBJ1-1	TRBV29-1	TGCAGCGTTGACAGGGGAATCACTGAAGCTTTCTTT	CSVDRGITEAFF
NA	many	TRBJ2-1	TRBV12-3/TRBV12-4	TGTGCCAGCAGCCATCAGGACTTC	CASSHQDF
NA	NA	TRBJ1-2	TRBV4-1	TGCGCCAGCAGCCAAGCAGTCGGAAACTATGGCTACACCTTC	CASSQAVGNYGYTF
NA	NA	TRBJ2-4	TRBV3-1	TGTGCCAGCAGCCGATTAACTGGGGCCAAAAACATTCAGTACTTC	CASSRLTGAKNIQYF
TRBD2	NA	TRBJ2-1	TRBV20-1	TGCAGTGCTAGCTCGGGACTACCGCGCGATGAGCAGTTCTTC	CSASSGLPRDEQFF
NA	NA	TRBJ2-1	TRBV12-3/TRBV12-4	TGTGCCAGCAGTAACCTGAGGGATGAGCAGTTCTTC	CASSNLRDEQFF